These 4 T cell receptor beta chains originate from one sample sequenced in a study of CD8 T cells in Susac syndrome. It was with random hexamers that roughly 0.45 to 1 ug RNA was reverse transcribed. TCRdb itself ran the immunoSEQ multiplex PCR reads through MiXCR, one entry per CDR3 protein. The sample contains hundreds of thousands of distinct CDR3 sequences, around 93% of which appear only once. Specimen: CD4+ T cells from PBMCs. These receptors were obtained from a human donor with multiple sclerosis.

The DNA for the CDR3 is TGTGCCAGTAGTATGGAGTCAGGGAGGACTCAGCCCCAGCATTTT. Amino acid sequence: CASSMESGRTQPQHF. The V gene is TRBV19, the J gene TRBJ1-5, with D possibly TRBD1 on 5 matching bases. This CDR3 is 15 amino acids long. CDR1 is LNHDA, CDR2 SQIVND, per germline (reference sequence). V shed 3 bases and J shed 6 bases, with 15 bases lying between them.

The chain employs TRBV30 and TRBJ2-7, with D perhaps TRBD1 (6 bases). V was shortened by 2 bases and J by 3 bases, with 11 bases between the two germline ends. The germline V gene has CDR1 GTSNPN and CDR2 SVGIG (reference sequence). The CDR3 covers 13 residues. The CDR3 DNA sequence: TGTGCCTGGAGTTCAGGGGTACGCTACGAGCAGTACTTC. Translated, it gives CAWSSGVRYEQYF. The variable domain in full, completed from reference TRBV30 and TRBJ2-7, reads SQTIHQWPATLVQPVGSPLSLECTVEGTSNPNLYWYRQAAGRGLQLLFYSVGIGQISSEVPQNLSASRPQDRQFILSSKKLLLSDSGFYLCAWSSGVRYEQYFGPGTRLTVT.

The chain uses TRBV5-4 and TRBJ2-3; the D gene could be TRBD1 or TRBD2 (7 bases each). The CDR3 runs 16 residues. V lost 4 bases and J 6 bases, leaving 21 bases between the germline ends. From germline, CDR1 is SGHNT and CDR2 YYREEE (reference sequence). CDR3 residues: CASSLQGRQGGDTQYF. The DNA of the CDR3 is TGTGCCAGCAGCCTTCAGGGCAGGCAGGGGGGGGATACGCAGTATTTT. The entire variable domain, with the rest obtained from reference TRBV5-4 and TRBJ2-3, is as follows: ETGVTQSPTHLIKTRGQQVTLRCSSQSGHNTVSWYQQALGQGPQFIFQYYREEENGRGNFPPRFSGLQFPNYSSELNVNALELDDSALYLCASSLQGRQGGDTQYFGPGTRLTVL.

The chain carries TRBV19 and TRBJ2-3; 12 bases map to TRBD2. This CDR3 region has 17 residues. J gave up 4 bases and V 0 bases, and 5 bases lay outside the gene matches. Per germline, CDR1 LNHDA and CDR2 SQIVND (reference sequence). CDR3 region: CASSIDRLAGASDTQYF. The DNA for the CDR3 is TGTGCCAGTAGTATAGATCGACTAGCGGGAGCCTCAGATACGCAGTATTTT.